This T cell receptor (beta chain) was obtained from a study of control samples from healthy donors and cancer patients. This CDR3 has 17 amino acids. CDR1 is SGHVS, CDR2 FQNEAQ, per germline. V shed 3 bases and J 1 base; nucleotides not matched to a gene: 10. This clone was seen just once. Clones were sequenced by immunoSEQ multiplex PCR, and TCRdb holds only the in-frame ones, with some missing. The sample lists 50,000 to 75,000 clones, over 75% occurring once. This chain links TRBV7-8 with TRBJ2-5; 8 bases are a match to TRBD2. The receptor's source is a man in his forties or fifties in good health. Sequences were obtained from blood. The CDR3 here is CASSFHRVAGSQETQYF. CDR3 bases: TGTGCCAGCAGCTTCCATCGGGTAGCGGGGAGCCAAGAGACCCAGTACTTC.